This T cell receptor beta chain was captured by sequencing in a study of cytomegalovirus exposure and HLA in healthy donors (dated by TCRdb to 2017 to 2019). General notes on the study: According to an earlier analysis of 587 of the donors, about 179 million T cells yielded 117 million unique TCR beta sequences and about 300 Gb of sequence data. About 300 gigabases of sequencing data and tens of millions of unique TCR sequences were included in an early release covering over 600 HLA-typed donors. Of the roughly 410 genotyped donors, 75% to 85% were placed in the genetic ancestry cluster associated with self-reported Caucasian donors. The study aimed to test whether cataloging public T cell receptors could reveal signatures of past pathogen exposure. The study profiled the T cell repertoires of around 700 subjects by immunosequencing and related them to cytomegalovirus serostatus. Besides the first cohort of around 700 subjects, a separate validation cohort made up of 120 different subjects was used. To predict cytomegalovirus infection status, the study brought together high-throughput TCR immunosequencing, statistical association of individual TCRs with disease status, and machine learning. To study patterns of TCR occurrence, a later analysis re-analyzed previously published TCR beta repertoires from around 670 donors and added high-resolution HLA genotyping. Rather than using new phenotypic data, the later analysis identified candidate immune exposures from TCR beta sequences and from how often those sequences occurred across donors. An earlier analysis of 587 of the donors used high-throughput TCR beta sequencing to judge whether each TCR beta V gene segment behaved as functional or pseudogenic. Donor age, sex, ethnicity and CMV serostatus were compiled together with the repertoire data. A later genetic analysis took genome-wide SNP genotypes for 398 of the 666 donors and used that subset as a discovery cohort. All discovery cohort repertoires had been generated using a single sequencing platform. HLA typing covered class I and class II loci at four-digit resolution. Typing coverage varied by locus: 629-630 donors for A, B, C, DRB1 and DQB1; about 520 for DQA1; about 570 for DPA1; more than 450 for DPB1. Several DR-DQ haplotypes were treated as single units for association and clustering because of strong linkage in the cohort. On average, roughly 250,000 unique TCR beta nucleotide sequences were sequenced per donor among 300 to 500 genotyped donors of the cohort, with 15% to 20% of those sequences being non-productive.

In total, roughly 670 healthy bone marrow donors made up the cohort. At the time of sampling, every cohort member was nominally healthy, though immune exposures that went unrecorded were likely present. The donor tested CMV seropositive and was one of the 289 seropositive cohort members. A peripheral blood sample was provided by each donor, and peripheral blood mononuclear cells were used for TCR beta sequencing. The Qiagen DNeasy Blood Extraction Kit was used to extract genomic DNA from the blood cell samples. Receptor amplification or capture employed the immunoSEQ multiplex PCR assay. For the multiplex PCR, a mixture combining 60 forward primers for TCR Vbeta segments and 13 reverse primers for TCR Jbeta segments was used. A multiplex PCR assay on genomic DNA amplified the CDR3 region of rearranged TCR beta genes. The amplified TCR beta libraries were sequenced on the Illumina HiSeq System as 87-base-pair reads. On the authors' methods: A later analysis tallied around 87 million unique TCR beta chains across the 666 repertoires, and approximately 9.9 million of those chains were shared by two or more donors. Raw reads were error-corrected and collapsed into unique sequences by a nearest-neighbor algorithm in which closely related sequences were merged to remove PCR and sequencing errors. V, D and J gene segments were assigned by aligning CDR3 sequences to IMGT reference sequences. For a sequence to be retained, a match of at least six nucleotides was required to both a V gene segment and a J gene segment. Rearrangements were classified as productive when the CDR3 lacked stop codons and remained in frame with V and J, and all other rearrangements were classified as non-productive. CDR3 was defined by IMGT convention, running from the second conserved V-encoded cysteine to the conserved J-encoded phenylalanine. The earlier analysis of 550 to 650 of the donors excluded any sequence lacking an unambiguous match to a single V gene segment. In an earlier analysis of some 590 of the donors, V segments were called functional above 56.7% productive rearrangements and were called segregating when the between-donor standard deviation exceeded 5%. A statistical classification framework was developed to diagnose cytomegalovirus status using the catalog of TCR beta chain sequences. A later analysis assigned V and J genes by comparing TCR nucleotide sequences with IMGT/GENE-DB human TR gene sequences. In a later analysis, CDR3 sequences and most-parsimonious VDJ recombination scenarios were assigned using the TCRdist pipeline. In a later analysis, each TCR beta chain was defined by its CDR3 amino acid sequence together with its V-gene family, and reads lacking a unique V-gene family were excluded. A later analysis removed over 500 highly shared, low-generation-probability nucleotide sequences to deal with suspected cross-contamination and a sequencing artifact. In a later analysis, a clonal expansion index for each public chain was calculated from normalized within-repertoire ranks of inferred template counts. In a later analysis, generation probabilities were computed with a VDJ recombination model fitted to out-of-frame rearrangements, and the resulting probabilities were checked against IGoR. In a later analysis, hypergeometric tests were used to score TCR-TCR, TCR-HLA and TCR-CMV co-occurrence, with a repertoire-size bias correction applied to TCR pairs. In a later analysis, false discovery rates were estimated by permuting HLA or CMV assignments 20 times. In a later analysis, co-occurring TCRs were grouped with DBSCAN, and TCRdist sequence similarity was added when clustering was performed within HLA-allele-positive subsets. Co-occurrence clustering excluded repertoires with fewer than 30,000 or more than 120,000 public chains, plus five with anomalous nucleotide sharing. Not all clones reach the TCRdb copy of this immuneACCESS table, which keeps in-frame sequences only. Checked studies attribute under half of the gap to unresolved V genes and leave the rest unexplained. From that table come the V and J calls and clone size; the DNA was used to work out D and trimming. Here the sample has approximately 160,000 clones; roughly 70% occur a single time. The ten largest clones add up to around 3% of the sample.

Comment on this clone: This receptor's antigen is unknown. Base qualities are not provided; no much larger clone lies one nucleotide away.

The study at large found these results: A few of the identified cytomegalovirus-associated TCR beta chains were confirmed in vitro to be specific for cytomegalovirus antigens. Because HLA typing was missing for some donors at each locus, association tests included only the typed subset. Specific HLA alleles were associated with over 15,000 TCR beta sequences at a false discovery rate of 0.05 in a later analysis. Most TCR sequences were seen in very few donors, while some public TCRs were found in many individuals. The authors suggested that the approach could potentially be extended to other disease states and immunological phenotypes. In both the original and validation cohorts, the classifier was reported to diagnose cytomegalovirus status with high specificity and sensitivity. The study gave a list of around 170 TCR beta chains associated with cytomegalovirus. A cluster of highly shared sequence variants was judged likely to be a technical artifact of the sequencing pipeline. According to a later analysis, parvovirus B19, influenza, CMV and Epstein-Barr virus appeared linked to several top co-occurrence clusters. In this cohort, only TCR beta chains were sequenced, and detectable features were limited by the absence of alpha or paired-chain data. Compared with the approximately 700-donor mean, donors in an Asian-associated ancestry cluster had fewer N-insertions in productive TCRs, according to a later genetic analysis. According to a later analysis, most CMV-associated TCR beta chains appeared to be HLA-restricted, and the HLA associations seemed to be driven largely by CMV exposure. In a later analysis, TCR association rates were found to vary across HLA loci, with the most associated TCRs seen for DRB1 alleles and the fewest for HLA-C alleles. Assigning TCR associations to individual alleles was difficult when HLA alleles, especially DR and DQ, strongly co-occurred. Roughly uniform sequencing depth across donors was assumed in presence/absence analyses, although this assumption may not hold. Broadly in line with IMGT annotations, most TCR beta V segments showed up in productive rearrangements about 87% or about 30% of the time in an earlier analysis of several hundred of the donors. In a later analysis, HLA-associated TCR beta chains were found to be more clonally expanded and to have lower generation probabilities than equally common non-associated chains. Linkage disequilibrium might explain the correlated functional status among segregating V segments, but an unknown experimental factor could not be ruled out. A further reported finding was that TCR beta sequences accurately predicted the HLA-A and HLA-B alleles for most subjects in the first cohort. CMV serostatus was the only immune exposure information available for the cohort. A later genetic analysis associated a missense DCLRE1C variant with V-gene and J-gene trimming of TCR beta chains, and an independent cohort replicated the association. The earlier analysis of almost 600 of the donors excluded approximately 17 rarely observed V segments, including chromosome 9 orphons, because counts were too low.

The material sequenced was PBMCs. The clonotype originates from a woman between 50 and 59 years old in good health and CMV-seropositive.

The nucleotide sequence reads TGTGCCAGCAGTCTTCTAGCCCTGGGAAGAGATAATTCACCCCTCCACTTT. This yields the protein CASSLLALGRDNSPLHF. The sequence is built from TRBV27 and TRBJ1-6; confidence is insufficient to name the D gene. The germline V gene encodes CDR1 MNHEY and CDR2 SMNVEV (reference sequence). Between the V and J ends, shortened by 5 bases and 5 bases respectively, the junction contains 19 bases. The CDR3 covers 17 residues, taking in both the cysteine and the phenylalanine. The sequence is cut down to CDR3 DNA, 51 bases in frame from base 1.